Listed below are T cell receptor beta chains from one sample, sequenced in a study of blood T cell repertoires in COVID-19. Sequencing used immunoSEQ multiplex PCR; TCRdb keeps in-frame clones, though not all of them. Found here are approximately 160,000 clones, roughly 86% of them singletons; the top ten hold roughly 7.5%. The sequenced material came from peripheral blood. These receptors originate from a man aged 40-49 years who had recovered from COVID-19. Each CDR3 is given with its conserved first and last residue. The D gene is left open where the match is weak. Clone size appears in some rows only: once, few, many, or a class for an expanded clone.

j_gene: TRBJ1-5; d_gene: -; abundance: -; v_gene: TRBV28; CDR3aa: CASSSQEFNQPQHF; CDR3nt: TGTGCCAGCAGTTCACAGGAGTTCAATCAGCCCCAGCATTTT
j_gene: TRBJ1-3; d_gene: -; abundance: few; v_gene: TRBV18; CDR3aa: CASSPRLRWQAGITGNTIYF; CDR3nt: TGTGCCAGCTCACCAAGGCTACGGTGGCAGGCTGGAATTACTGGAAACACCATATATTTT
j_gene: TRBJ2-2; d_gene: TRBD2; abundance: -; v_gene: TRBV28; CDR3aa: CASSPPGRRDYPTGELFF; CDR3nt: TGTGCCAGCAGCCCCCCGGGCAGGAGGGACTATCCAACCGGGGAGCTGTTTTTT
j_gene: TRBJ2-3; d_gene: -; abundance: -; v_gene: TRBV24-1; CDR3aa: CATSPSGGGPDTQYF; CDR3nt: TGTGCCACCAGCCCATCAGGAGGCGGGCCAGATACGCAGTATTTT
j_gene: TRBJ2-7; d_gene: -; abundance: -; v_gene: TRBV5-6; CDR3aa: CASSLQGSEQYF; CDR3nt: TGTGCCAGCAGCTTGCAGGGTTCCGAGCAGTACTTC
j_gene: TRBJ2-4; d_gene: TRBD1; abundance: once; v_gene: TRBV19; CDR3aa: CASSEQGASKNIQYF; CDR3nt: TGTGCCAGTAGCGAACAGGGGGCATCCAAAAACATTCAGTACTTC
j_gene: TRBJ2-7; d_gene: -; abundance: -; v_gene: TRBV7-3; CDR3aa: CASPTQGSHEQYF; CDR3nt: TGTGCTAGCCCCACCCAGGGGTCCCACGAGCAGTACTTC
j_gene: TRBJ2-5; d_gene: -; abundance: -; v_gene: TRBV18; CDR3aa: CASSPRPSETQYF; CDR3nt: TGTGCCAGCTCACCACGCCCTAGTGAGACCCAGTACTTC
j_gene: TRBJ2-1; d_gene: -; abundance: -; v_gene: TRBV4-3; CDR3aa: CASSQESNSYNEQFF; CDR3nt: TGCGCCAGCAGCCAAGAGAGCAACTCCTACAATGAGCAGTTCTTC
j_gene: TRBJ2-7; d_gene: -; abundance: -; v_gene: TRBV7-2; CDR3aa: CASSLGGNQEQYF; CDR3nt: TGTGCCAGCAGCTTAGGAGGCAATCAGGAGCAGTACTTC
j_gene: TRBJ1-1; d_gene: -; abundance: -; v_gene: TRBV23-1; CDR3aa: CASCTQEAFF; CDR3nt: TGCGCCAGCTGCACACAAGAAGCTTTCTTT
j_gene: TRBJ2-1; d_gene: TRBD1; abundance: -; v_gene: TRBV7-2; CDR3aa: CASSPRWGQSSWEQFF; CDR3nt: TGTGCCAGCAGCCCACGCTGGGGACAGAGTTCATGGGAGCAGTTCTTC
j_gene: TRBJ1-5; d_gene: TRBD1; abundance: -; v_gene: TRBV27; CDR3aa: CASSTKTGGQPQHF; CDR3nt: TGTGCCAGCAGCACCAAGACAGGGGGGCAGCCCCAGCATTTT
j_gene: TRBJ2-1; d_gene: TRBD2; abundance: -; v_gene: TRBV5-1; CDR3aa: CASSLVPGGNYNEQFF; CDR3nt: TGCGCCAGCAGCTTGGTCCCGGGAGGGAACTACAATGAGCAGTTCTTC
j_gene: TRBJ2-7; d_gene: -; abundance: -; v_gene: TRBV6-2/TRBV6-3; CDR3aa: CASSLYNEQYF; CDR3nt: TGTGCCAGCAGTTTATATAACGAGCAGTACTTC
j_gene: TRBJ2-3; d_gene: TRBD1; abundance: -; v_gene: TRBV28; CDR3aa: CASSSDRDRGPDTQYF; CDR3nt: TGTGCCAGCAGTTCTGATCGGGACAGGGGTCCAGATACGCAGTATTTT
j_gene: TRBJ1-1; d_gene: -; abundance: once; v_gene: TRBV29-1; CDR3aa: CSVGQMNTEAFF; CDR3nt: TGCAGCGTTGGACAGATGAACACTGAAGCTTTCTTT
j_gene: TRBJ1-5; d_gene: -; abundance: -; v_gene: TRBV11-3; CDR3aa: CASSRTGSQPQHF; CDR3nt: TGTGCCAGCAGCCGTACAGGGTCTCAGCCCCAGCATTTT
j_gene: TRBJ2-2; d_gene: -; abundance: -; v_gene: TRBV30; CDR3aa: CAWIPAGRSTGELFF; CDR3nt: TGTGCCTGGATCCCGGCGGGCAGGAGCACCGGGGAGCTGTTTTTT
j_gene: TRBJ1-2; d_gene: -; abundance: -; v_gene: TRBV7-9; CDR3aa: CASSLDSQGHGYTF; CDR3nt: TGTGCCAGCAGCTTAGATAGTCAGGGCCATGGCTACACCTTC
j_gene: TRBJ2-7; d_gene: TRBD2; abundance: -; v_gene: TRBV6-5; CDR3aa: CASSYSGGVYYEQYF; CDR3nt: TGTGCCAGCAGTTACTCGGGGGGGGTCTACTACGAGCAGTACTTC
j_gene: TRBJ2-7; d_gene: -; abundance: -; v_gene: TRBV5-5; CDR3aa: CASSLSWGDPYEQYF; CDR3nt: TGTGCCAGCAGCTTGTCATGGGGGGACCCCTACGAGCAGTACTTC
j_gene: TRBJ2-1; d_gene: -; abundance: -; v_gene: TRBV19; CDR3aa: CASSIFSGLDNEQFF; CDR3nt: TGTGCCAGTAGTATTTTTAGCGGCCTCGACAATGAGCAGTTCTTC
j_gene: TRBJ2-1; d_gene: -; abundance: -; v_gene: TRBV19; CDR3aa: CASEGASSYNEQFF; CDR3nt: TGTGCCAGTGAAGGGGCGAGCTCCTACAATGAGCAGTTCTTC
j_gene: TRBJ2-7; d_gene: -; abundance: -; v_gene: TRBV6-5; CDR3aa: CASSSNRFPYEQYF; CDR3nt: TGTGCCAGCAGTTCCAACAGGTTCCCCTACGAGCAGTACTTC
j_gene: TRBJ2-3; d_gene: TRBD1; abundance: -; v_gene: TRBV29-1; CDR3aa: CSVDSGQGPDTQYF; CDR3nt: TGCAGCGTTGATAGTGGACAGGGACCAGATACGCAGTATTTT
j_gene: TRBJ2-3; d_gene: TRBD2; abundance: -; v_gene: TRBV30; CDR3aa: CAWKKRGGRDTQYF; CDR3nt: TGTGCCTGGAAAAAGCGGGGGGGCAGAGATACGCAGTATTTT
j_gene: TRBJ2-5; d_gene: TRBD2; abundance: -; v_gene: TRBV3-1/TRBV3-2; CDR3aa: CASSQDLGSGGAWGETQYF; CDR3nt: TGTGCCAGCAGCCAAGATCTGGGTAGCGGGGGGGCATGGGGAGAGACCCAGTACTTC
j_gene: TRBJ1-1; d_gene: -; abundance: -; v_gene: TRBV7-8; CDR3aa: CASSRGASGFTEAFF; CDR3nt: TGTGCCAGCAGCCGAGGGGCTTCAGGATTCACTGAAGCTTTCTTT
j_gene: TRBJ2-3; d_gene: TRBD2; abundance: -; v_gene: TRBV5-1; CDR3aa: CASSLEGGRGDTQYF; CDR3nt: TGCGCCAGCAGCTTGGAGGGCGGGAGAGGAGATACGCAGTATTTT
j_gene: TRBJ1-3; d_gene: -; abundance: few; v_gene: TRBV11-3; CDR3aa: CASSLQGNSAGNTIYF; CDR3nt: TGTGCCAGCAGCTTGCAGGGGAACTCGGCTGGAAACACCATATATTTT
j_gene: TRBJ1-3; d_gene: -; abundance: -; v_gene: TRBV19; CDR3aa: CATIGAFGNTIYF; CDR3nt: TGTGCCACTATTGGGGCTTTTGGAAACACCATATATTTT
j_gene: TRBJ1-1; d_gene: -; abundance: -; v_gene: TRBV2; CDR3aa: CASSGQGRTEAFF; CDR3nt: TGTGCCAGCAGTGGGCAGGGGCGCACTGAAGCTTTCTTT
j_gene: TRBJ1-3; d_gene: TRBD1; abundance: -; v_gene: TRBV5-6; CDR3aa: CASSLSWDREGGSGNTIYF; CDR3nt: TGTGCCAGCAGCTTGAGCTGGGACAGGGAAGGGGGCTCTGGAAACACCATATATTTT
j_gene: TRBJ2-3; d_gene: -; abundance: -; v_gene: TRBV27; CDR3aa: CASSYFRTDTQYF; CDR3nt: TGTGCCAGCAGTTATTTCAGAACAGATACGCAGTATTTT
j_gene: TRBJ1-1; d_gene: -; abundance: once; v_gene: TRBV18; CDR3aa: CASSLTPGTRKNTEAFF; CDR3nt: TGTGCCAGCTCACTTACTCCCGGGACACGTAAGAACACTGAAGCTTTCTTT
j_gene: TRBJ2-2; d_gene: -; abundance: -; v_gene: TRBV24-1; CDR3aa: CATSDLRHGNTGELFF; CDR3nt: TGTGCCACCAGTGATTTGCGACACGGAAACACCGGGGAGCTGTTTTTT
j_gene: TRBJ1-2; d_gene: -; abundance: -; v_gene: TRBV6-5; CDR3aa: CASSPTGDYGYTF; CDR3nt: TGTGCCAGCAGTCCCACGGGAGACTATGGCTACACCTTC
j_gene: TRBJ2-1; d_gene: -; abundance: once; v_gene: TRBV6-5; CDR3aa: CASIGELSNEQFF; CDR3nt: TGTGCCAGCATTGGAGAGCTGAGCAATGAGCAGTTCTTC
j_gene: TRBJ1-5; d_gene: -; abundance: once; v_gene: TRBV6-5; CDR3aa: CASRGGGSKPQHF; CDR3nt: TGTGCCAGCAGGGGAGGGGGATCCAAACCCCAGCATTTT
j_gene: TRBJ2-5; d_gene: -; abundance: -; v_gene: TRBV24-1; CDR3aa: CATSDPVGGTTQYF; CDR3nt: TGTGCCACCAGTGATCCGGTCGGCGGGACGACCCAGTACTTC
j_gene: TRBJ1-3; d_gene: TRBD1; abundance: -; v_gene: TRBV5-6; CDR3aa: CASSWDGQALGNTIYF; CDR3nt: TGTGCCAGCAGCTGGGACGGACAGGCCCTAGGAAACACCATATATTTT
j_gene: TRBJ2-3; d_gene: TRBD2; abundance: -; v_gene: TRBV27; CDR3aa: CASSGSGRPTDTQYF; CDR3nt: TGTGCCAGCAGTGGTAGCGGGAGGCCAACAGATACGCAGTATTTT
j_gene: TRBJ1-1; d_gene: -; abundance: -; v_gene: TRBV19; CDR3aa: CASCDRSNTEAFF; CDR3nt: TGTGCCAGTTGCGACAGGAGTAACACTGAAGCTTTCTTT
j_gene: TRBJ1-1; d_gene: TRBD1; abundance: -; v_gene: TRBV6-5; CDR3aa: CATTGTGRMNTEAFF; CDR3nt: TGTGCCACAACCGGGACAGGGAGGATGAACACTGAAGCTTTCTTT
j_gene: TRBJ2-5; d_gene: -; abundance: -; v_gene: TRBV6-6; CDR3aa: CASISYAGKNQETQYF; CDR3nt: TGTGCCAGCATCTCTTACGCGGGAAAAAACCAAGAGACCCAGTACTTC
j_gene: TRBJ1-1; d_gene: -; abundance: -; v_gene: TRBV4-2; CDR3aa: CASSQGQGTLNTEAFF; CDR3nt: TGTGCCAGCAGCCAAGGGCAGGGAACCTTGAACACTGAAGCTTTCTTT
j_gene: TRBJ2-1; d_gene: TRBD1; abundance: -; v_gene: TRBV28; CDR3aa: CASRQGGSYNEQFF; CDR3nt: TGTGCCAGCCGACAGGGCGGGTCCTACAATGAGCAGTTCTTC
j_gene: TRBJ2-1; d_gene: -; abundance: -; v_gene: TRBV27; CDR3aa: CASSLSLYNEQFF; CDR3nt: TGTGCCAGCAGTTTATCCCTTTACAATGAGCAGTTCTTC
j_gene: TRBJ1-2; d_gene: -; abundance: -; v_gene: TRBV11-3; CDR3aa: CASSPRGGGPDF; CDR3nt: TGTGCCAGCAGCCCCCGCGGGGGGGGGCCCGACTTC
j_gene: TRBJ2-2; d_gene: TRBD2; abundance: -; v_gene: TRBV10-3; CDR3aa: CAISEGGGSTGELFF; CDR3nt: TGTGCCATCAGTGAAGGCGGGGGGAGCACCGGGGAGCTGTTTTTT